This T cell receptor (beta chain) is from a study of blood T cells in healthy people across ages. The CDR3 runs to 18 residues. A second 7 to 11 cycle PCR used barcoded and J-beta primers. All cDNA molecules were each tagged by a template-switch adaptor with 12 random nucleotides. Researchers report that each sample yielded at least 3 million CDR3-containing paired-end reads. TCRdb re-derived calls from the 5' RACE reads in MiXCR, one entry per CDR3 protein. This sample has about 780,000 distinct CDR3 sequences, with less than 60% found just once. The sequenced sample consisted of blood. This chain uses TRBV21-1 with TRBJ2-5; whether TRBD2, the table's D call, matches the DNA was not checked. TRBV21-1 is a documented pseudogene. This clonotype originated in a man older than 75 in good health. The CDR3 DNA follows: TGTGCCAGCAGCAAACCCTCGAAACTAGCGGAGTACCAAGAGACCCAGTACTTC. The encoded protein is CASSKPSKLAEYQETQYF.